This T cell receptor (beta chain) was obtained from a study of blood T cell repertoires in COVID-19. V lost 6 bases and J lost 5; bases outside the gene matches: 11. There are 15 residues in the CDR3. Germline V gives CDR1 MNHEY, CDR2 SVGAGI. Data came from immunoSEQ multiplex PCR; TCRdb stores just in-frame clones and leaves some out. This table holds approximately 42,000 clones, 75% to 85% found once. This sequence joins TRBV6-5 and TRBJ2-5, with TRBD1 identical over 8 bases. What was sequenced was peripheral blood. The source is a man older than 75 with acute or convalescent COVID-19. CDR3 sequence (DNA): TGTGCCAGCAGCCACCAAAGCAGGGGGCAGGAGACCCAGTACTTC. Translating gives CASSHQSRGQETQYF.